This TCR beta chain was observed in a study of T cells in Graves' hyperthyroidism and ophthalmopathy. RNA transcripts were the template for amplifying TCR beta CDR3 regions. An initial round of RT-PCR targeting the TCR CDR3 relied on the HTBI primer set. TCRdb independently ran MiXCR on the multiplex PCR reads; one entry per CDR3 protein. The sample comprises 700,000 to 950,000 distinct CDR3 sequences, roughly 32% of which are singletons, and less than 40% rests with the top ten. This CDR3 is built from 17 residues. V was pared by 4 bases and J by 0 bases, with 18 bases between. The germline gives CDR1 MGHRA, CDR2 YSYEKL.

The sample was blood. This TCR came from a woman in her thirties or forties with Graves' hyperthyroidism. J is TRBJ2-5 and V is TRBV4-1; D possibly corresponds to TRBD2 (7 bases). Here the CDR3 reads CASSPEGGTGHQETQYF. The DNA of the CDR3 is TGCGCCAGCAGCCCGGAGGGGGGGACGGGCCACCAAGAGACCCAGTACTTC.